This T cell receptor gamma chain was sequenced for a study of γδ T cells in repeated Plasmodium falciparum infection. The study's findings and limits: Waves of new clonotype selection appeared after repeated controlled infections in Vdelta2-negative, largely Vdelta1+, gammadelta T cells.

Bulk repertoires came from Vgamma9/Vdelta2+ or Vdelta2-negative gammadelta T cells flow-sorted from PBMC. J gave up 6 bases and V 0 bases, and 13 bases lay outside the gene matches. This CDR3 is built from 17 residues. Germline CDR1 reads VTNTFY; CDR2 reads YDVSTARD (reference sequence). Turning to this clone: What it recognizes is unknown. A far larger clone is off by one base, so a read error is likely. The sample has other DNA sequences that encode this CDR3 too.

TCRdb redid the clone calls on the multiplex PCR reads with CATT. This sample carries some 30,000 gamma-chain clones, under 1.5% of them seen once, and the ten largest clones take approximately 19%. Sequenced sample: gamma-delta T cells from blood. This rearrangement joins TRGV3 to TRGJP2. The receptor's source is a pool of human donors (malaria-infected and uninfected, not separated). CDR3 nucleotide sequence: TGTGCCACCTGGGACAGGCCTATGTTGGTTGGTGATTGGATCAAGACGTTT. Translated: CATWDRPMLVGDWIKTF.